The 27 T cell receptor beta chains below were found in one sample sequenced in a study of neoadjuvant anti-PD-1 for oral cavity cancer. The data were produced by immunoSEQ multiplex PCR, yet TCRdb's version contains in-frame clones alone and is incomplete. The sample records fewer than 90,000 clones, roughly 85% being singletons. Time point meaning: after neoadjuvant nivolumab, at surgical resection. This specimen consisted of PBMCs, obtained after nivolumab (anti-PD-1) treatment. The receptors stem from a person between 40 and 85 years old with oral cavity squamous cell carcinoma.

V is TRBV7-8 and J is TRBJ1-3, with D hard to call. Germline assignment: CDR1 SGHVS and CDR2 FQNEAQ. This CDR3 is built from 15 residues. The V end was cut by 1 base, the J end by 0 bases, with 7 bases between. The CDR3: CASSLGGISGNTIYF. The CDR3 DNA reads as TGTGCCAGCAGCTTAGGAGGGATCTCTGGAAACACCATATATTTT.

The rearrangement links TRBV5-4 to TRBJ2-2; D gene ambiguous. The germline V gene has CDR1 SGHNT and CDR2 YYREEE (reference sequence). The CDR3 covers 12 residues. Trimming left V 1 base short and J 6 bases short, with 4 bases between. CDR3 loop: CASSLYPGELFF. In DNA, the CDR3 is TGTGCCAGCAGCTTGTATCCCGGGGAGCTGTTTTTT.

V and J are TRBV5-1 and TRBJ2-7; D is perhaps TRBD2 (5 bases). The length of the CDR3 is 13 residues. V was pared by 3 bases and J by 6 bases, with 13 bases between. Per the germline V gene, CDR1 is SGHRS and CDR2 is YFSETQ. The CDR3 region is CASSSDPSFEQYF. The CDR3 DNA reads as TGCGCCAGCAGCTCTGACCCTAGCTTCGAGCAGTACTTC.

The rearrangement joins TRBV19 to TRBJ1-1, with D possibly matching TRBD1 (5 bases). CDR3 length: 13 amino acids. The germline V gene encodes CDR1 LNHDA and CDR2 SQIVND (reference sequence). Between the trimmed V and J ends, which lost 5 bases and 6 bases, there was a span of 13 bases. The CDR3 region is CASSFLPGPEAFF. The DNA of the CDR3 is TGTGCCAGTAGTTTTCTTCCGGGGCCTGAAGCTTTCTTT.

The chain uses TRBV10-1 and TRBJ2-2, with TRBD2 as a possible D gene (6 bases). The CDR3 has 13 residues. In germline, CDR1 is WNHNN, CDR2 SYGVQD (reference sequence). Trimming shortened V by 6 bases and J by 5 bases, and 10 bases separated the two germline ends. The CDR3 coding sequence is TGCGCCAGCAGCCCGAGCGGGACCGGGGAGCTGTTTTTT. Translation: CASSPSGTGELFF.

About this clone: This may arise from a read error, as a much more abundant clone is one base away. This sample also contains other DNA sequences that code for the same CDR3. The chain joins TRBV6-1 to TRBJ1-3; no clear D. V was clipped by 3 bases and J by 2 bases, with 5 bases between them. CDR1 MNHNS and CDR2 SASEGT come from the germline V gene. The length of the CDR3 is 13 residues. This chain's CDR3 is CASSEGTGNTIYF. CDR3 sequence (DNA): TGTGCCAGCAGTGAGGGAACTGGAAACACCATATATTTT.

The V call is TRBV4-1, the J call TRBJ2-1; D could derive from TRBD1 or TRBD2 (5 bases each). The CDR3 contains 15 residues. CDR1 is MGHRA and CDR2 is YSYEKL in the germline V gene. V lost 2 bases, J lost 0 bases, and 8 bases lay in between. CDR3 DNA: TGCGCCAGCAGCCAACTGGGGGACTCCTACAATGAGCAGTTCTTC. It is translated as CASSQLGDSYNEQFF.

This clone was observed a single time. The genes are TRBV2 and TRBJ2-1, with 7 bases that match TRBD2. The CDR3 contains 15 residues. Germline V gene data show CDR1 as SNHLY and CDR2 as FYNNEI. V gave up 0 bases and J gave up 9 bases; unmatched junction bases: 8. The CDR3 DNA sequence: TGTGCCAGCAGTGAAGCGCCGGCTAGCGGTGGTGAGCAGTTCTTC. It codes for CASSEAPASGGEQFF.

The sample holds one count of this clone. CDR3 in DNA: TGTGGCTTAGCGGTGAGCACAGATACGCAGTATTTT. This codes for CGLAVSTDTQYF. The chain carries TRBV30 and TRBJ2-3, with a possible D match to TRBD2 (6 bases). This CDR3 region has 12 residues. Germline lookup yields CDR1 GTSNPN and CDR2 SVGIG (reference sequence).

The gene calls are TRBV6-4 and TRBJ2-1, with D possibly matching TRBD1 (6 bases). V was pared by 5 bases and J by 3 bases, with 14 bases between. The CDR3 covers 15 residues. CDR1 MRHNA and CDR2 SNTAGT come from the germline V gene. In nucleotides, the CDR3 is TGTGCCAGCAGTCTTTCCCCAGGGGACTACAATGAGCAGTTCTTC. Translated, it gives CASSLSPGDYNEQFF.

The J gene is TRBJ2-2, the V gene TRBV6-6, with TRBD2 matching over 13 bases. The CDR3 is 14 amino acids. In germline, CDR1 is MNHNY, CDR2 SVGAGI (reference sequence). The V segment lost 7 bases and the J segment 9 bases; nucleotides outside the gene matches: 5. CDR3 protein: CASIPTSGGRELFF. DNA for the CDR3: TGTGCCAGCATCCCGACTAGCGGGGGGAGGGAGCTGTTTTTT.

This sequence joins TRBV5-1 and TRBJ2-7, with 10 bases lining up with TRBD2. This CDR3 comprises 16 residues. Unmatched junction bases numbered 13, after V lost 5 bases and J lost 5 bases. Germline values: CDR1 SGHRS, CDR2 YFSETQ. The CDR3 reads CASRRTSGNYGNEQYF. CDR3 DNA: TGCGCCAGCAGGAGGACTAGCGGAAACTACGGCAACGAGCAGTACTTC.

Only a few counts were recorded for this clone. The chain joins TRBV5-4 to TRBJ2-6, with D perhaps TRBD2 (6 bases). The CDR3 covers 18 residues. Trimming cost V 1 base and J 1 base, with 15 bases left between them. From germline, CDR1 is SGHNT and CDR2 YYREEE (reference sequence). The CDR3 coding sequence is TGTGCCAGCAGCTTGTTTCTTTCGGGGAGGTCTGGGGCCAACGTCCTGACTTTC. Translation gives CASSLFLSGRSGANVLTF.

The chain employs TRBV4-2 and TRBJ2-5; weak D call: TRBD2 (6 bases). Trimming pared 0 bases from V and 4 bases from J, leaving 18 bases between. CDR1 and CDR2 from the germline V gene are LGHNA and YNFKEQ. The CDR3 has 17 residues. CDR3 coding DNA: TGTGCCAGCAGCCAAGATCGGGCTTGGGGGGATGGAGAGACCCAGTACTTC. Amino acid sequence: CASSQDRAWGDGETQYF.

This clone rates as medium-sized. The rearrangement links TRBV28 to TRBJ2-7; tentative D call: TRBD2 (5 bases). Germline V lookup: CDR1 MDHEN, CDR2 SYDVKM. Trimming left V 2 bases short and J 6 bases short, with 11 bases between. The CDR3 has 13 residues. CDR3 sequence (DNA): TGTGCCAGCAGTTTAGCGGGCCTCGGCGAGCAGTACTTC. It specifies CASSLAGLGEQYF.

The J gene is TRBJ1-5, the V gene TRBV30; D gene unclear. Between the trimmed V and J ends, which lost 3 bases and 7 bases, there was a span of 16 bases. From germline, CDR1 is GTSNPN and CDR2 SVGIG (reference sequence). The CDR3 sequence is 14 residues long. In DNA, the CDR3 is TGTGCCTGGAGCTGGCAGCACCAAGGGCAGCCCCAGCATTTT. This encodes CAWSWQHQGQPQHF.

This clone has just a few counts. This chain uses TRBV2 with TRBJ2-1; 8 bases align to TRBD1. Germline loops: CDR1 SNHLY, CDR2 FYNNEI. CDR3 length: 13 amino acids. The trim removed 6 bases at V and 6 bases at J, leaving 4 bases unmatched. CDR3 protein: CASSQTGGNEQFF. The CDR3 coding sequence is TGTGCCAGCAGCCAAACAGGGGGCAATGAGCAGTTCTTC.

For this clone: The same CDR3 is also encoded by other DNA sequences in this sample. V usage is TRBV11-2 and J usage is TRBJ1-4; 9 nucleotides match TRBD1. J was trimmed by 8 bases and V by 5 bases; bases with no gene match: 6. This CDR3 is built from 14 residues. Germline V lookup: CDR1 SGHAT, CDR2 FQNNGV. CDR3 sequence: CASSLGQGYEKLFF. The DNA of the CDR3 is TGTGCCAGCAGCCTGGGACAGGGTTACGAAAAACTGTTTTTT.

The chain employs TRBV27 and TRBJ2-4, with D perhaps matching TRBD2 (6 bases). The germline V gene has CDR1 MNHEY and CDR2 SMNVEV (reference sequence). The CDR3 runs 15 residues. Trimming stripped 4 bases from V and 5 bases from J, with 15 bases between. In DNA form, the CDR3 reads TGTGCCAGCAGTTCGGGACTCCTCCGTGAAAACATTCAGTACTTC. Amino acid sequence: CASSSGLLRENIQYF.

The V and J genes are TRBV7-8 and TRBJ1-5, with a weak D call TRBD1 (6 bases). V shed 1 base and J shed 10 bases, with 14 bases lying between them. Germline CDR1 reads SGHVS; CDR2 reads FQNEAQ. This CDR3 contains 14 residues. The CDR3 sequence is CASSLGDGGRPQHF. The CDR3 DNA is TGTGCCAGCAGCTTAGGGGACGGGGGCCGTCCCCAGCATTTT.

The chain links TRBV5-1 to TRBJ2-3, with D possibly called TRBD1 or TRBD2 (6 bases each). Trimming removed 4 bases at V and 3 bases at J, with 15 bases between. The CDR3 runs to 15 residues. The germline CDR1 and CDR2 sequences are SGHRS and YFSETQ. The CDR3 DNA sequence: TGCGCCAGCAGCCTCGGGGGCGGGAATACAGATACGCAGTATTTT. Residues: CASSLGGGNTDTQYF.

The J gene is TRBJ2-5, the V gene TRBV28; D gene ambiguous. The CDR3 length is 14 residues. The V and J ends lost 3 bases and 3 bases respectively, with 11 bases between them. Germline values: CDR1 MDHEN, CDR2 SYDVKM. CDR3 coding DNA: TGTGCCAGCAGTTTGCCGACATTTAAAGAGACCCAGTACTTC. Translated, it gives CASSLPTFKETQYF.

V is TRBV5-1 and J is TRBJ2-5; D not certain. The CDR3 spans 11 residues. Germline CDR1 and CDR2: SGHRS and YFSETQ. V lost 0 bases, J lost 4 bases, and 1 base lay in between. Here the CDR3 DNA reads TGCGCCAGCAGCTTGGCAGAGACCCAGTACTTC. This sequence encodes CASSLAETQYF.

This chain connects TRBV28 to TRBJ2-3; D gene unclear. This CDR3 is built from 12 residues. V was clipped by 5 bases and J by 2 bases, with 5 bases between them. Germline loops: CDR1 MDHEN, CDR2 SYDVKM. The CDR3 sequence: CASSTHTDTQYF. CDR3 nucleotide sequence: TGTGCCAGCAGTACCCACACAGATACGCAGTATTTT.

The chain couples TRBV19 to TRBJ1-5; D remains ambiguous. The CDR3 consists of 13 residues. The V gene lost 7 bases and the J gene lost 7 bases, with 14 bases spanning the gap. From germline, CDR1 is LNHDA and CDR2 SQIVND (reference sequence). Written as DNA, the CDR3 is TGTGCCAGTATTGGAGGATCGGGGCAGCCCCAGCATTTT. It codes for CASIGGSGQPQHF.

The CDR3 DNA reads as TGTGCCAGCAGCTTAGGGATCGAGCAGTACTTC. The encoded protein is CASSLGIEQYF. V gene TRBV7-9 combines with J gene TRBJ2-7; no reliable D call. Germline V gene lookup returns CDR1 SEHNR and CDR2 FQNEAQ (reference sequence). Between the trimmed V and J ends, which lost 1 base and 6 bases, there was a span of 4 bases. The CDR3 totals 11 residues.

The chain carries TRBV9 and TRBJ2-1; D gene uncertain. CDR3 length: 15 amino acids. V was clipped by 0 bases and J by 0 bases, with 7 bases between them. Germline V CDR1 and CDR2: SGDLS, YYNGEE. The CDR3 DNA follows: TGTGCCAGCAGCGTAGACTCGAGCTCCTACAATGAGCAGTTCTTC. Translated, it gives CASSVDSSSYNEQFF.